The sequence of this T cell receptor (beta chain) was determined in a study of monozygotic twins with inflammatory bowel disease. Overall study results and limits: Support for a single strong signal or clonotype associated with IBD was absent.

On this clonotype: Its cognate antigen is unknown.

Collection of an approximately 2.6 ml blood sample took place per donor. The germline CDR1 and CDR2 sequences are LGHDT and YNNKEL (reference sequence). The CDR3 is made up of 16 amino acids. Each TCR library consumed about 3,700 ng of total RNA. Both TCRalpha and TCRbeta cDNA were subjected to two nested PCRs lasting about 16 and 10 cycles. After re-calling the 5' RACE reads, TCRdb lists one entry per CDR3 protein, DNA absent. The sample's table shows 440,000 or so distinct CDR3 sequences. The sequence came from a human donor with ulcerative colitis or Crohn's disease, or a healthy co-twin of an affected twin (not recorded which). Sample: blood. This chain links TRBV3-1 with TRBJ2-1; with no DNA, the TCRdb D assignment of TRBD2 cannot be verified. CDR3 amino acids: CASSLSTSGGNNEQFF.